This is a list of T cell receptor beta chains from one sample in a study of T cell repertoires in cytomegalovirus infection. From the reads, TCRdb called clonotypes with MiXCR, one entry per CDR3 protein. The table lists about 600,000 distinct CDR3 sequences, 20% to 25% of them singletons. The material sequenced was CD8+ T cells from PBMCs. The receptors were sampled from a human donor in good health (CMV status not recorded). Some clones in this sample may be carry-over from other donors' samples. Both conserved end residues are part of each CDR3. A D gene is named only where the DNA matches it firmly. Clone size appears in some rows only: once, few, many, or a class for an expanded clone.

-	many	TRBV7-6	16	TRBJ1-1	CASSSSQGIASTEAFF	TGTGCCAGCAGCTCCTCCCAGGGGATAGCGAGCACTGAAGCTTTCTTT
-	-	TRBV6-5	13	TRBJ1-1	CASSRQAFIEAFF	TGTGCCAGCAGTAGACAGGCATTTATCGAAGCTTTCTTT
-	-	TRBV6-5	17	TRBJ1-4	CASSYGPWTATNEKLFF	TGTGCCAGCAGTTACGGCCCCTGGACAGCAACTAATGAAAAACTGTTTTTT
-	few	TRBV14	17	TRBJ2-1	CASSQDPGADLYNEQFF	TGTGCCAGCAGCCAAGATCCAGGGGCCGACCTATACAATGAGCAGTTCTTC
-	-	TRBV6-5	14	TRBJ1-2	CASRSPAGRYGYTF	TGTGCCAGCAGGTCTCCGGCGGGACGCTATGGCTACACCTTC
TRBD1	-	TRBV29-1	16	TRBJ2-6	CSVGDRGKSGANVLTF	TGCAGCGTTGGGGACAGGGGGAAGTCTGGGGCCAACGTCCTGACTTTC
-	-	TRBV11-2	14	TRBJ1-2	CASSFDSQGGGYTF	TGTGCCAGCAGCTTCGACAGCCAGGGAGGTGGCTACACCTTC
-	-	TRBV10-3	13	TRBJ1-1	CAITTPGRTEAFF	TGTGCCATCACCACGCCAGGGAGGACTGAAGCTTTCTTT
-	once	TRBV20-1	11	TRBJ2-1	CSAKSGYEQFF	TGCAGTGCAAAGTCGGGGTATGAGCAGTTCTTC
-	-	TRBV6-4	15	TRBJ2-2	CASSDPGSNTGELFF	TGTGCCAGCAGTGACCCCGGGTCCAACACCGGGGAGCTGTTTTTT
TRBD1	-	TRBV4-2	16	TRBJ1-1	CASSQVGGIENTEAFF	TGTGCCAGCAGCCAAGTAGGGGGCATTGAGAACACTGAAGCTTTCTTT
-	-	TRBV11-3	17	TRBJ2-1	CASSLGYTGSRYNEQFF	TGTGCCAGCAGCTTAGGATATACAGGGTCCCGGTACAATGAGCAGTTCTTC
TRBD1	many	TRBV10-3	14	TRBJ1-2	CAISRQGGDYGYTF	TGTGCCATCAGTAGACAGGGCGGGGACTATGGCTACACCTTC
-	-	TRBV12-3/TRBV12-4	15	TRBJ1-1	CASSLGLLGDTEAFF	TGTGCCAGCAGTTTAGGGCTCCTTGGGGACACTGAAGCTTTCTTT
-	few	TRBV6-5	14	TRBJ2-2	CASSFNANTGELFF	TGTGCCAGCAGTTTCAACGCTAACACCGGGGAGCTGTTTTTT
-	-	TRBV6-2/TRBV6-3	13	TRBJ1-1	CASNLQGNTEAFF	TGTGCCAGCAATCTACAGGGGAACACTGAAGCTTTCTTT
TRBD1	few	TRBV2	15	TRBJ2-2	CASSEYRGLVGELFF	TGTGCCAGCAGTGAATACAGGGGGCTGGTCGGGGAGCTGTTTTTT
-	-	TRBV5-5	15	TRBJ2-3	CASSLLAAGTDTQYF	TGTGCCAGCAGCTTATTAGCAGCCGGCACAGATACGCAGTATTTT
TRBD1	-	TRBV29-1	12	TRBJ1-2	CSVVQGARGYTF	TGCAGCGTTGTTCAGGGGGCGAGAGGCTACACCTTC
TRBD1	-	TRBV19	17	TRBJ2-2	CASSTRSRGLNTGELFF	TGTGCCAGTAGTACCCGCTCCAGGGGGCTGAACACCGGGGAGCTGTTTTTT
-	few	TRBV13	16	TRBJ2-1	CASSGPWDRAYNEQFF	TGTGCCAGCAGCGGTCCTTGGGACCGCGCCTACAATGAGCAGTTCTTC
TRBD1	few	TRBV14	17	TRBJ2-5	CASSQDRWTGGGETQYF	TGTGCCAGCAGCCAAGATAGATGGACAGGGGGCGGAGAGACCCAGTACTTC
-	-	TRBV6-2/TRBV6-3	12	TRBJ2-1	CASRGWGNEQFF	TGTGCCAGCAGAGGCTGGGGGAATGAGCAGTTCTTC
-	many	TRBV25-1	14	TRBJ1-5	CASTGGSGNQPQHF	TGTGCCAGCACAGGTGGGTCGGGCAATCAGCCCCAGCATTTT